These T cell receptor beta chains were read from a single sample in a study of radiation and T cells in renal cell carcinoma. Generated by immunoSEQ multiplex PCR, the TCRdb table keeps only in-frame clones and is missing some. Of around 180,000 clones in the sample, about 88% are singletons; the top ten hold 11%. The source was blood, collected from a patient whose treatment included radiotherapy and nephrectomy. The source is a woman in her fifties or sixties with renal cell carcinoma. Both conserved end residues are part of each CDR3. The D gene is left open where the match is weak. Rows give clone size only sometimes, using once, few, many, or a class for an expanded clone.

TRBJ1-3	once	.	TRBV2	CASRGSEGPGNTIYF	TGTGCCAGCAGGGGTTCAGAGGGTCCTGGAAACACCATATATTTT
TRBJ1-1	.	.	TRBV19	CASSMIGRHTEAFF	TGTGCCAGTAGTATGATCGGCAGACACACTGAAGCTTTCTTT
TRBJ1-1	.	.	TRBV7-9	CASSFHGGRNTEAFF	TGTGCCAGCAGCTTCCACGGGGGGAGGAACACTGAAGCTTTCTTT
TRBJ2-7	.	TRBD2	TRBV5-1	CASQPAGAYEQYF	TGCGCCAGTCAGCCAGCGGGGGCCTACGAGCAGTACTTC
TRBJ1-2	.	.	TRBV5-8	CASSLSGRERGYTF	TGTGCCAGCAGCTTGAGCGGAAGGGAGAGAGGCTACACCTTC
TRBJ2-5	.	.	TRBV7-2	CASVERGGLQETQYF	TGTGCCAGCGTTGAACGTGGGGGTCTACAAGAGACCCAGTACTTC
TRBJ1-5	.	.	TRBV6-1	CASMVSNQPQHF	TGTGCCAGCATGGTTAGTAATCAGCCCCAGCATTTT
TRBJ1-1	.	TRBD1	TRBV4-1	CASSRGQGAFF	TGCGCCAGCAGCCGCGGACAGGGTGCTTTCTTT
TRBJ2-5	.	.	TRBV18	CASSPTQETQYF	TGTGCCAGCTCACCGACTCAAGAGACCCAGTACTTC
TRBJ2-3	.	.	TRBV6-5	CASSYFMRDTQYF	TGTGCCAGCAGTTACTTTATGAGAGATACGCAGTATTTT
TRBJ2-5	once	.	TRBV7-9	CASSEGLPPGETQYF	TGTGCCAGCAGCGAGGGACTCCCCCCGGGCGAGACCCAGTACTTC
TRBJ1-1	.	TRBD1	TRBV5-1	CASSWTGTGFTEAFF	TGCGCCAGCAGCTGGACCGGGACAGGGTTCACTGAAGCTTTCTTT
TRBJ2-7	.	TRBD2	TRBV6-5	CASSYSGISYEQYF	TGTGCCAGCAGTTACAGCGGGATAAGCTACGAGCAGTACTTC
TRBJ1-6	.	.	TRBV6-1	CATRDGDSPLHF	TGTGCCACCAGGGACGGGGATTCACCCCTCCACTTT
TRBJ2-3	.	TRBD2	TRBV9	CASSVGPGPGGDTQYF	TGTGCCAGCAGCGTAGGTCCAGGGCCGGGAGGAGATACGCAGTATTTT
TRBJ2-5	few	TRBD2	TRBV5-1	CASSLMASGGRGETQYF	TGCGCCAGCAGCTTGATGGCTAGCGGGGGGCGAGGGGAGACCCAGTACTTC
TRBJ2-7	.	TRBD2	TRBV5-1	CASTLGTTETYEQYF	TGCGCCAGCACCCTTGGGACTACTGAAACCTACGAGCAGTACTTC
TRBJ2-5	.	.	TRBV29-1	CSVEGTGLGETQYF	TGCAGCGTTGAAGGAACCGGGCTCGGGGAGACCCAGTACTTC
TRBJ1-1	.	TRBD1	TRBV28	CASSSPDRGRAFF	TGTGCCAGCAGTTCACCGGACAGGGGGCGAGCTTTCTTT
TRBJ2-2	.	TRBD1	TRBV5-1	CASSVGQGAHGELFF	TGCGCCAGCAGCGTTGGACAGGGGGCACACGGGGAGCTGTTTTTT
TRBJ2-1	.	TRBD2	TRBV4-2	CASSQDGTSGTSSYNEQFF	TGTGCCAGCAGCCAAGATGGGACTAGCGGGACTAGCTCCTACAATGAGCAGTTCTTC
TRBJ1-5	.	.	TRBV6-6	CASSRVPPAQPQHF	TGTGCCAGCAGTCGCGTACCTCCGGCTCAGCCCCAGCATTTT
TRBJ1-5	once	.	TRBV6-1	CASKAGEQPQHF	TGTGCCAGCAAGGCAGGGGAGCAGCCCCAGCATTTT
TRBJ1-1	.	.	TRBV18	CASSGGANTEAFF	TGTGCCAGCTCGGGAGGGGCTAACACTGAAGCTTTCTTT
TRBJ2-2	.	.	TRBV4-2	CASSRGWGPGELFF	TGTGCCAGCAGCAGGGGATGGGGACCCGGGGAGCTGTTTTTT
TRBJ2-3	.	TRBD1	TRBV6-4	CASSETGGSTDTQYF	TGTGCCAGCAGTGAAACAGGGGGCAGCACAGATACGCAGTATTTT
TRBJ1-2	once	.	TRBV14	CASSQERGDGYTF	TGTGCCAGCAGCCAAGAGCGGGGTGACGGCTACACCTTC
TRBJ1-4	.	TRBD1	TRBV6-4	CASSDFSDRGLKDEKLFF	TGTGCCAGCAGTGACTTTTCGGACAGGGGGCTTAAGGATGAAAAACTGTTTTTT
TRBJ2-2	.	.	TRBV14	CASSRGGVPGELFF	TGTGCCAGCAGCCGAGGCGGGGTGCCCGGGGAGCTGTTTTTT
TRBJ1-1	.	.	TRBV5-4	CASSLYRAGRDTEAFF	TGTGCCAGCAGCTTGTATCGGGCAGGGCGAGACACTGAAGCTTTCTTT
TRBJ2-7	.	TRBD1	TRBV12-5	CASGQGQGNHEQYF	TGTGCTAGTGGTCAGGGACAGGGGAACCACGAGCAGTACTTC
TRBJ2-3	.	.	TRBV19	CASSMEEGAGTDTQYF	TGTGCCAGTAGTATGGAGGAGGGGGCTGGCACAGATACGCAGTATTTT
TRBJ2-5	few	TRBD2	TRBV2	CASSEMPSGEETQYF	TGTGCCAGCAGTGAAATGCCTAGCGGGGAAGAGACCCAGTACTTC
TRBJ2-7	.	TRBD1	TRBV19	CASSFRTGASYEQYF	TGTGCCAGTAGTTTCCGGACAGGGGCATCCTACGAGCAGTACTTC
TRBJ2-7	.	.	TRBV30	CAWSAPGGASYEQYF	TGTGCCTGGAGTGCCCCGGGTGGGGCGTCCTACGAGCAGTACTTC
TRBJ2-4	.	.	TRBV4-2	CASSQAVPTIQYF	TGTGCCAGCAGCCAAGCCGTACCAACCATTCAGTACTTC
TRBJ1-1	once	.	TRBV7-2	CASSLGGPSHEAFF	TGTGCCAGCAGCTTGGGGGGGCCGTCACATGAAGCTTTCTTT
TRBJ1-5	.	.	TRBV19	CASSINGPGLGQPQHF	TGTGCCAGTAGTATTAACGGACCAGGGCTAGGACAGCCCCAGCATTTT
TRBJ2-3	.	TRBD1	TRBV6-5	CASSYTGGVTDTQYF	TGTGCCAGCAGTTACACAGGGGGTGTAACAGATACGCAGTATTTT
TRBJ2-3	.	TRBD2	TRBV5-1	CASSSRTSGGGTDTQYF	TGCGCCAGCAGCTCTAGGACTAGCGGGGGGGGCACAGATACGCAGTATTTT
TRBJ2-7	.	TRBD1	TRBV7-3	CASSSGQGREQYF	TGTGCCAGCAGCTCCGGACAGGGGCGTGAGCAGTACTTC
TRBJ2-3	.	.	TRBV18	CASSPSLEPSTDTQYF	TGTGCCAGCTCACCCTCATTGGAACCGAGCACAGATACGCAGTATTTT
TRBJ1-1	.	TRBD1	TRBV9	CASSVGTGGAAEAFF	TGTGCCAGCAGCGTTGGGACAGGGGGCGCCGCTGAAGCTTTCTTT
TRBJ2-2	.	.	TRBV7-3	CASSLSPAGHLGTGELFF	TGTGCCAGCAGCTTAAGCCCTGCGGGGCACCTAGGGACCGGGGAGCTGTTTTTT
TRBJ2-3	.	TRBD2	TRBV19	CASSIWLAGATDTQYF	TGTGCCAGTAGTATATGGCTAGCGGGGGCCACAGATACGCAGTATTTT
TRBJ1-3	once	.	TRBV6-6	CASSLDTVPSGNTIYF	TGTGCCAGCAGTCTCGACACCGTACCCTCTGGAAACACCATATATTTT
TRBJ2-5	.	.	TRBV18	CASSPGLGETQYF	TGTGCCAGCTCACCCGGTCTTGGCGAGACCCAGTACTTC
TRBJ2-2	.	.	TRBV25-1	CASSFGWGVYTGELFF	TGTGCCAGCTCTTTCGGGTGGGGGGTATACACCGGGGAGCTGTTTTTT
TRBJ1-5	once	TRBD1	TRBV30	CAWRGQGESQPQHF	TGTGCCTGGAGGGGACAGGGCGAGAGTCAGCCCCAGCATTTT
TRBJ2-1	.	TRBD2	TRBV2	CASSEHLAGAYNEQFF	TGTGCCAGCAGTGAACACCTAGCGGGGGCCTACAATGAGCAGTTCTTC
TRBJ1-4	.	.	TRBV13	CASSLGGGTTNEKLFF	TGTGCCAGCAGCTTAGGGGGTGGAACAACTAATGAAAAACTGTTTTTT
TRBJ2-7	.	.	TRBV4-2	CASSQGADTSYEQYF	TGTGCCAGCAGCCAAGGGGCAGATACCTCCTACGAGCAGTACTTC
TRBJ1-4	.	.	TRBV19	CASSQGRQPNEKLFF	TGTGCCAGTAGTCAAGGGCGACAACCTAATGAAAAACTGTTTTTT